This T cell receptor (beta chain) was observed in a study of shared clonotypes between healthy human individuals. Study-level points and caveats: Clonotype sharing across several donors was observed for approximately 5% of naive CD4 clonotypes. Naive subsets generally exceeded memory subsets in estimated richness.

Germline loops: CDR1 SEHNR, CDR2 FQNEAQ (reference sequence). The length of the CDR3 is 12 residues. Deletions cut 2 bases from V and 4 bases from J, with 3 bases between. The assay was run at deep level. Profiled with immunoSEQ multiplex PCR; TCRdb holds only in-frame clones, not every one. The sample carries 500,000 to 700,000 clones, about 95% recorded once. This clone was observed a single time. As yet, its antigen is unknown. It was CD45RO-negative cells, positively selected for CCR7, that made up naive CD8 cells, with terminally differentiated effector memory CD45RA+ cells excluded. Sequenced input: naive CD8+ T cells sorted from blood. The clonotype originates from a woman younger than 45 in good health. The chain joins TRBV7-9 to TRBJ1-5; D is undetermined. The CDR3: CASSLLNQPQHF. The CDR3 DNA follows: TGTGCCAGCAGCTTATTGAATCAGCCCCAGCATTTT.